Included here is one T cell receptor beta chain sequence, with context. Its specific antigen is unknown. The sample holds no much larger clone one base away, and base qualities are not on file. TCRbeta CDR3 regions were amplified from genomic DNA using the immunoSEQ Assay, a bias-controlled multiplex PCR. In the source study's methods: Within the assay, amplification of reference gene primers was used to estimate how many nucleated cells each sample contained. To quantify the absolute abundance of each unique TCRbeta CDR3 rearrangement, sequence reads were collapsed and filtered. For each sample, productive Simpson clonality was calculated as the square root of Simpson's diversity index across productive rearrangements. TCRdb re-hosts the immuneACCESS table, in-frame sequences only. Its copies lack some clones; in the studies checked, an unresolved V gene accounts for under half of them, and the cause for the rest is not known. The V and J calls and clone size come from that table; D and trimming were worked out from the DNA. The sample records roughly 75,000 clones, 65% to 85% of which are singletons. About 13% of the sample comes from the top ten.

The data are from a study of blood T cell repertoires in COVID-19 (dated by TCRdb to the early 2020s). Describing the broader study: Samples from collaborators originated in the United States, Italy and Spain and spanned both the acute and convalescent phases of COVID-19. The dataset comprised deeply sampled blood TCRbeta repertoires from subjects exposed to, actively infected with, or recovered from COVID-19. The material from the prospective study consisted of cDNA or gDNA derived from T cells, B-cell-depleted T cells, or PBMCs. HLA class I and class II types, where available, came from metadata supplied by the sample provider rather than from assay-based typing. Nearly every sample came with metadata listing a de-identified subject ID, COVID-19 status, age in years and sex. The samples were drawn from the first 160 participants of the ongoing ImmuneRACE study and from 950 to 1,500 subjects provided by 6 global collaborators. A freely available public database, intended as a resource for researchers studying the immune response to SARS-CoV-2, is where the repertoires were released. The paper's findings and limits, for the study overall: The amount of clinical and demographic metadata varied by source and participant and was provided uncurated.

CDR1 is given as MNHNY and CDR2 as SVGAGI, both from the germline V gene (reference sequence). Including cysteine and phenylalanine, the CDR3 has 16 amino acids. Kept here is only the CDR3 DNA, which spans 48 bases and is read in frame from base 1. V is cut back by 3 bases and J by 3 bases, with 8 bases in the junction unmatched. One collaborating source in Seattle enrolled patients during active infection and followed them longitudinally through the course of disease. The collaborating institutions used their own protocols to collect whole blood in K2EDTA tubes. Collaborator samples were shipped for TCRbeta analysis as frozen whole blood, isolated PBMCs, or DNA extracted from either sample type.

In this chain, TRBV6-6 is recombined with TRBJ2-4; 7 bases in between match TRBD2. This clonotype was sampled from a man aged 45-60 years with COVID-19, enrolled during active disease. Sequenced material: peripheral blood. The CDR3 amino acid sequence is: CASSYFTGGYKNIQYF. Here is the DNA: TGTGCCAGCAGTTATTTTACGGGAGGTTACAAAAACATTCAGTACTTC.